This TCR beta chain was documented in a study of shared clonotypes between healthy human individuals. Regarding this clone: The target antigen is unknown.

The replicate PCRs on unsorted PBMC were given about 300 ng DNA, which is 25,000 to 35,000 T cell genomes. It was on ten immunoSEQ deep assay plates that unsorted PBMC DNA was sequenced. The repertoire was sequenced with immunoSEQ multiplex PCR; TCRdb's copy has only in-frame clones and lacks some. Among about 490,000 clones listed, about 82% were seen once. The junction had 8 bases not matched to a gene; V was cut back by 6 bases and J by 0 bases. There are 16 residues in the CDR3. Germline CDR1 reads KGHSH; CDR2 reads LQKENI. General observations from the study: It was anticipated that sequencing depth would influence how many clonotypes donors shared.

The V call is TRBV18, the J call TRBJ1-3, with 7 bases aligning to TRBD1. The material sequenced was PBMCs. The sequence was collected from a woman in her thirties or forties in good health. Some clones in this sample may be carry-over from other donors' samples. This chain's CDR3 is CASSPGQLSSGNTIYF. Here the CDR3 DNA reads TGTGCCAGCTCCCCGGGACAGCTAAGCTCTGGAAACACCATATATTTT.